This TCR beta chain is from a study of Graves' ophthalmopathy and Graves' hyperthyroidism. About the research overall: Blood was drawn at initial diagnosis, before any treatment.

The TCR beta CDR3 regions underwent amplification from RNA transcripts. HTBI-primed first-round RT-PCR preceded second-round multiplex PCR. Each CDR3 protein is one row after TCRdb ran MiXCR on the multiplex PCR reads. The sample holds about 660,000 distinct CDR3 sequences, 35% to 50% seen once. Study conclusions and caveats: In blood appeared most of the expanded thyroid clonotypes whose frequency exceeded 0.001.

This clonotype has at least ten counts. What it binds is not known. It was on clinical symptoms, serum thyroxine, TRAb, thyroid ultrasound and orbital computed tomography that diagnosis relied. This CDR3 has 15 amino acids. CDR1 and CDR2 (germline): LNHDA, SQIVND (reference sequence). The germline V and J ends were trimmed by 6 bases and 4 bases, with 18 bases remaining between them. The sample consisted of peripheral blood. This rearrangement joins TRBV19 to TRBJ2-5; TRBD2 is a possible D gene (6 bases). The TCR originated in an adult man with Graves' ophthalmopathy. The CDR3 region is CASSLSGAGGETQYF. In DNA form, the CDR3 reads TGTGCCAGTAGCCTCTCGGGAGCGGGCGGAGAGACCCAGTACTTC. Looking up the rest from reference TRBV19 and TRBJ2-5 gives the full variable domain: DGGITQSPKYLFRKEGQNVTLSCEQNLNHDAMYWYRQDPGQGLRLIYYSQIVNDFQKGDIAEGYSVSREKKESFPLTVTSAQKNPTAFYLCASSLSGAGGETQYFGPGTRLLVL.